This passage covers 10 T cell receptor beta chains from one sample sequenced in a study of PD-1 blockade in classical Hodgkin lymphoma. The data were produced by immunoSEQ multiplex PCR, yet TCRdb's version contains in-frame clones alone and is incomplete. The table records roughly 100,000 clones, around 90% of them present only once. Time point in this sample: cycle 4 day 1 (C4D1), after six to seven weeks of nivolumab. Brentuximab vedotin exposure varied among the patients, all of whom had relapsed after autologous stem cell transplantation. Sequenced here: peripheral blood mononuclear cells (PBMCs), sampled before the fourth cycle of nivolumab. The receptors derive from a human donor with classical Hodgkin lymphoma.

The chain recombines TRBV14 with TRBJ1-1, with D possibly matching TRBD1 (5 bases). V gave up 4 bases and J gave up 3 bases, with 15 bases separating them. The CDR3 extends over 15 amino acids. Germline CDR1 reads SGHDN; CDR2 reads FVKESK. The CDR3 is CASSRALGGDTEAFF. CDR3 coding DNA: TGTGCCAGCAGCCGAGCACTGGGGGGGGACACTGAAGCTTTCTTT.

The gene calls are TRBV15 and TRBJ2-3; the match to TRBD1 covers 9 bases. Germline V gene sequence: CDR1 LNHNV, CDR2 YYDKDF (reference sequence). After removal of 6 bases from V and 3 bases from J, the junction contained 13 bases not matched to a gene. The CDR3 is 17 amino acids. CDR3 bases: TGTGCCACCAGGAAAACACCGCGGGACAGGGCGACAGATACGCAGTATTTT. It specifies CATRKTPRDRATDTQYF.

The chain uses TRBV28 and TRBJ1-2, with D unresolved. Trimming cost V 2 bases and J 5 bases, with 6 bases left between them. Germline-derived CDR1 and CDR2 are MDHEN and SYDVKM. The CDR3 contains 12 residues. CDR3 coding DNA: TGTGCCAGCAGTTTAGGGGAGTATGGCTACACCTTC. It is translated as CASSLGEYGYTF.

This rearrangement joins TRBV4-1 to TRBJ1-2, with no clear D. Per the germline V gene, CDR1 is MGHRA and CDR2 is YSYEKL. This CDR3 contains 13 residues. V was pared by 8 bases and J by 4 bases, with 14 bases between. CDR3 nucleotides: TGCGCCAGCTCGCCTCAGCAGTCCTATGGCTACACCTTC. The encoded protein is CASSPQQSYGYTF.

V and J are TRBV7-2 and TRBJ2-1, with 7 bases that match TRBD2. The CDR3 is 16 residues long. CDR1 and CDR2 (germline): SGHTA, FQGNSA. V gave up 5 bases and J gave up 7 bases; unmatched junction bases: 14. CDR3 in DNA: TGTGCCAGCAGCCCCAAGGCGACGGGGAGGGGAAATGAGCAGTTCTTC. Its translation is CASSPKATGRGNEQFF.

The rearrangement uses TRBV5-8 and TRBJ1-3; D is ambiguous. The length of the CDR3 is 15 residues. Germline values: CDR1 SGHTS, CDR2 YDEGEE. Trimming removed 5 bases at V and 0 bases at J, with 12 bases between. In DNA form, the CDR3 reads TGTGCCAGCAGTAGAAGATCGAGCTCTGGAAACACCATATATTTT. Amino acids: CASSRRSSSGNTIYF.

The V and J genes are TRBV6-5 and TRBJ2-7, with D maybe TRBD2 (5 bases). Trimming removed 8 bases from V and 5 bases from J, with 19 bases in between. The V gene's germline CDR1 is MNHEY and CDR2 SVGAGI. The CDR3 loop spans 14 amino acids. The CDR3 here is CASVLGGPRHEQYF. The CDR3, as DNA: TGTGCCAGCGTTCTCGGCGGGCCTCGACACGAGCAGTACTTC.

The rearrangement links TRBV7-2 to TRBJ2-4, with TRBD2 matching 13 bases. Germline trimming cut 4 bases from V and 0 bases from J; bases unmatched to any gene: 6. This CDR3 region has 18 residues. From germline, CDR1 is SGHTA and CDR2 FQGNSA. The CDR3 nucleotides are TGTGCCAGCAGCTCCCCGGGACTAGCGGGAAAAGCCAAAAACATTCAGTACTTC. Protein: CASSSPGLAGKAKNIQYF.

The V and J genes are TRBV29-1 and TRBJ1-1; weak D call: TRBD1 (5 bases). The germline V and J ends were trimmed by 6 bases and 4 bases, with 15 bases remaining between them. This CDR3 has 13 amino acids. Germline V gives CDR1 SQVTM, CDR2 ANQGSEA. The CDR3 coding sequence is TGCAGCGTAACCCCTCGCAGGGCCACTGAAGCTTTCTTT. It encodes CSVTPRRATEAFF. Full variable domain (remainder filled in from reference TRBV29-1 and TRBJ1-1): SAVISQKPSRDICQRGTSLTIQCQVDSQVTMMFWYRQQPGQSLTLIATANQGSEATYESGFVIDKFPISRPNLTFSTLTVSNMSPEDSSIYLCSVTPRRATEAFFGQGTRLTVV.

This CDR3 reads CASSRGPRVDQETQYF. CDR3 DNA sequence: TGTGCCAGCAGCCGAGGTCCCAGGGTGGACCAAGAGACCCAGTACTTC. V usage is TRBV5-5 and J usage is TRBJ2-5, with D perhaps TRBD1 (5 bases). Germline V gene sequence: CDR1 SGHKS, CDR2 YYEKEE (reference sequence). V was pared by 4 bases and J by 0 bases, with 16 bases between. The CDR3 length is 16 residues.